Below are 29 T cell receptor beta chains sequenced from a single sample in a study of cytomegalovirus exposure and HLA in healthy donors. Researchers ran the PCR with 60 Vbeta and 13 Jbeta primers. Data came from immunoSEQ multiplex PCR; TCRdb stores just in-frame clones and leaves some out. The sample has approximately 150,000 clones; about 71% are singletons. Sequenced material: PBMCs. These receptors were collected from a middle-aged woman in good health and CMV-seropositive.

The chain is built from TRBV4-2 and TRBJ2-7; D is perhaps TRBD1 (6 bases). CDR1 is LGHNA and CDR2 is YNFKEQ in the germline V gene. The CDR3 runs to 16 residues. Deletions cut 0 bases from V and 0 bases from J, with 12 bases between. CDR3 sequence (DNA): TGTGCCAGCAGCCAAGAAGGACAGCTGAGCTCCTACGAGCAGTACTTC. As protein: CASSQEGQLSSYEQYF.

V usage is TRBV6-5 and J usage is TRBJ2-2; 11 bases line up with TRBD2. The J segment lost 8 bases and the V segment lost 5 bases, leaving 4 bases of the junction unmatched. This CDR3 is 14 amino acids long. CDR1 and CDR2 from the germline V gene are MNHEY and SVGAGI. CDR3 in amino acids: CASSNSGGAGELFF. The CDR3 DNA follows: TGTGCCAGCAGTAATAGCGGGGGGGCTGGGGAGCTGTTTTTT.

V and J are TRBV27 and TRBJ2-1; a weak D match, TRBD1 (6 bases). V was cut by 5 bases and J by 0 bases, with 14 bases left in between. Germline CDR1 and CDR2: MNHEY and SMNVEV (reference sequence). The CDR3 extends over 16 amino acids. The CDR3 DNA sequence: TGTGCCAGCAGTGATCGTAGGGGGAGCTCCTACAATGAGCAGTTCTTC. Translation gives CASSDRRGSSYNEQFF.

This clone was detected only a few times. V and J are TRBV7-3 and TRBJ2-1; TRBD2 aligns across 15 bases. The J segment lost 9 bases and the V segment lost 4 bases, leaving 7 bases of the junction unmatched. Looked up from germline, CDR1 is SGHTA and CDR2 is FQGTGA. The CDR3 extends over 16 amino acids. This chain's CDR3 is CASSSGLAGGPGEQFF. The CDR3 bases are TGTGCCAGCAGCTCTGGACTAGCGGGAGGGCCCGGTGAGCAGTTCTTC.

This clone was recorded only once. The chain has TRBV13 and TRBJ2-7; D is possibly TRBD1 (5 bases). The germline V gene has CDR1 PRHDT and CDR2 FYEKMQ (reference sequence). This CDR3 spans 15 amino acids. V gave up 0 bases and J gave up 0 bases, with 9 bases separating them. The DNA of the CDR3 is TGTGCCAGCAGCTTAGGGGCAGGGATCTCCTACGAGCAGTACTTC. Its protein product is CASSLGAGISYEQYF.

The chain links TRBV13 to TRBJ2-1; 8 bases are a match to TRBD2. The trim removed 3 bases at V and 8 bases at J, leaving 12 bases unmatched. Germline-derived CDR1 and CDR2 are PRHDT and FYEKMQ (reference sequence). The CDR3 has 16 amino acids. This chain's CDR3 is CASSLTTGTRFHEQFF. Here the CDR3 DNA reads TGTGCCAGCAGCTTGACGACCGGGACTAGGTTTCATGAGCAGTTCTTC.

A remark on this clone: Sequence at one end of the junction differs from germline and may be a read error. This chain uses TRBV7-7 with TRBJ2-5; TRBD2 might be the D (5 bases). Germline-derived CDR1 and CDR2 are SSHAT and FNYEAQ (reference sequence). The CDR3 is 13 amino acids. CDR3 nucleotide sequence: TGTGCTAGCAGCTCAATTCCTAGCGAGACCCAGTACTTC. Translating gives CASSSIPSETQYF.

This clone was counted a few times. This chain uses TRBV2 with TRBJ1-2; a possible D gene is TRBD1 (5 bases). Trimming left V 6 bases short and J 4 bases short, with 12 bases between. This CDR3 has 13 amino acids. Looked up from germline, CDR1 is SNHLY and CDR2 is FYNNEI. CDR3: CASRGQGSYGYTF. For the CDR3, the DNA is TGTGCCAGCAGGGGTCAGGGCTCCTATGGCTACACCTTC.

J is TRBJ2-2 and V is TRBV4-2; 7 positions match TRBD2. The CDR3 extends over 16 amino acids. J gave up 1 base and V 0 bases, and 2 bases lay outside the gene matches. Per germline, CDR1 LGHNA and CDR2 YNFKEQ. The CDR3 region is CASSQDGGKNTGELFF. The CDR3 nucleotides are TGTGCCAGCAGCCAAGACGGGGGGAAGAACACCGGGGAGCTGTTTTTT.

The chain couples TRBV4-2 to TRBJ2-7, with 9 positions matching TRBD1. Trimming removed 1 base from V and 4 bases from J; junction bases left unmatched: 2. This CDR3 has 14 residues. The germline gives CDR1 LGHNA, CDR2 YNFKEQ. The DNA for the CDR3 is TGTGCCAGCAGCCAAGTGGACAGGGGTTACGAGCAGTACTTC. It is translated as CASSQVDRGYEQYF.

The genes are TRBV13 and TRBJ2-1; a weak D match, TRBD1 (6 bases). Between the trimmed V and J ends, which lost 6 bases and 8 bases, there was a span of 17 bases. The V gene's germline CDR1 is PRHDT and CDR2 FYEKMQ (reference sequence). This CDR3 is 14 amino acids long. The CDR3 bases are TGTGCCAGCAGGGTTGGGGGCGCGAGGTATGAGCAGTTCTTC. Translating it yields CASRVGGARYEQFF.

The rearrangement links TRBV7-8 to TRBJ2-3; 12 nucleotides agree with TRBD2. In germline, CDR1 is SGHVS, CDR2 FQNEAQ. The CDR3 covers 17 residues. The trim removed 5 bases at V and 7 bases at J, leaving 13 bases unmatched. The chain's CDR3 is CASSLRLAGDAQNTQYF. The DNA for the CDR3 is TGTGCCAGCAGCCTCCGACTAGCGGGGGACGCACAGAATACGCAGTATTTT.

V is TRBV27 and J is TRBJ2-2; perhaps TRBD2 as D (5 bases). V was clipped by 6 bases and J by 4 bases, with 12 bases between them. Looked up from germline, CDR1 is MNHEY and CDR2 is SMNVEV (reference sequence). The CDR3 consists of 14 residues. The CDR3: CASSGPGITGELFF. The CDR3 coding sequence is TGTGCCAGCAGCGGGCCCGGGATCACCGGGGAGCTGTTTTTT.

J is TRBJ2-7 and V is TRBV6-6; TRBD1 is a possible D gene (5 bases). The V and J ends lost 6 bases and 7 bases respectively, with 10 bases between them. This CDR3 has 11 amino acids. CDR1 MNHNY and CDR2 SVGAGI come from the germline V gene (reference sequence). The CDR3 protein is CASRGLKEQYF. The CDR3 coding sequence is TGTGCCAGCAGGGGGCTGAAGGAGCAGTACTTC.

The rearrangement joins TRBV5-1 to TRBJ2-7; 15 positions agree with TRBD2. The CDR3 is 15 residues long. The germline V gene encodes CDR1 SGHRS and CDR2 YFSETQ. The V segment lost 3 bases and the J segment 7 bases; nucleotides outside the gene matches: 5. CDR3 bases: TGCGCCAGCAGCTCGTGGACTAGCGGGGGGGCAGAGCAGTACTTC. Protein product: CASSSWTSGGAEQYF.

This chain uses TRBV19 with TRBJ2-2, with D possibly matching TRBD2 (5 bases). Germline CDR1 LNHDA, CDR2 SQIVND (reference sequence). Trimming stripped 3 bases from V and 1 base from J, with 9 bases between. This CDR3 has 15 residues. The chain's CDR3 is CASSILSGNTGELFF. DNA of the CDR3: TGTGCCAGTAGTATCCTGAGCGGGAACACCGGGGAGCTGTTTTTT.

V and J are TRBV6-1 and TRBJ2-7, with D tentatively TRBD1 (5 bases). Trimming stripped 1 base from V and 8 bases from J, with 18 bases between. Germline CDR1 reads MNHNS; CDR2 reads SASEGT. The CDR3 extends over 15 amino acids. The CDR3 nucleotides are TGTGCCAGCAGTGAAGGGCAGGGTGGGTTTGGTAAGCAGTACTTC. It yields the protein CASSEGQGGFGKQYF.

The CDR3 here is CASSLRQVLCEQYF. CDR3 DNA sequence: TGTGCCAGCAGTTTGCGCCAGGTTTTATGCGAGCAGTACTTC. The chain is built from TRBV28 and TRBJ2-7; D ambiguous. The CDR3 consists of 14 residues. With 3 bases removed from V and 6 bases from J, the gap between germline ends came to 15 bases. Germline assignment: CDR1 MDHEN and CDR2 SYDVKM. Using reference TRBV28 and TRBJ2-7 for the parts outside the CDR3, the full variable domain is DVKVTQSSRYLVKRTGEKVFLECVQDMDHENMFWYRQDPGLGLRLIYFSYDVKMKEKGDIPEGYSVSREKKERFSLILESASTNQTSMYLCASSLRQVLCEQYFGPGTRLTVT.

This clone was counted a few times. This sequence joins TRBV29-1 and TRBJ1-1; D is unclear. Germline values: CDR1 SQVTM, CDR2 ANQGSEA. The ends were cut back, 4 bases at V and 0 bases at J, with 12 bases in the middle. The CDR3 has 14 residues. CDR3 loop: CSVGLLSMNTEAFF. As DNA, the CDR3 is TGCAGCGTTGGCTTGCTGAGTATGAACACTGAAGCTTTCTTT.

The chain links TRBV4-2 to TRBJ1-3; TRBD1 agrees at 8 bases. V trimming: 2 bases; J trimming: 2 bases; junction bases outside the gene matches: 2. This CDR3 comprises 15 residues. From germline, CDR1 is LGHNA and CDR2 YNFKEQ. CDR3 residues: CASSQNRGTGNTIYF. As DNA, the CDR3 is TGTGCCAGCAGCCAAAACAGGGGGACTGGAAACACCATATATTTT.

The sample holds one count of this clone. The chain employs TRBV11-1 and TRBJ2-4; no firm D call. V lost 2 bases to trimming and J lost 0 bases, with 5 bases between them. Germline-derived CDR1 and CDR2 are SGHAT and FQDESV (reference sequence). The CDR3 covers 14 residues. The CDR3 DNA is TGTGCCAGCAGCTTACTCCTAGCCAAAAACATTCAGTACTTC. Protein sequence: CASSLLLAKNIQYF.

This rearrangement joins TRBV7-9 to TRBJ1-1; 7 bases map to TRBD1. The CDR3 runs to 15 residues. V was pared by 7 bases and J by 3 bases, with 11 bases of the junction left unmatched. Germline V gene sequence: CDR1 SEHNR, CDR2 FQNEAQ (reference sequence). The CDR3 bases are TGTGCCAGCACCTCCAGGGGGGCGGCGGACACTGAAGCTTTCTTT. It is translated as CASTSRGAADTEAFF.

This clone was seen a few times. The rearrangement uses TRBV14 and TRBJ1-4; 9 bases agree with TRBD1. The V gene's germline CDR1 is SGHDN and CDR2 FVKESK. This CDR3 is 17 amino acids long. The junction had 9 bases not matched to a gene; V was cut back by 4 bases and J by 3 bases. CDR3 sequence: CASSPKLGQGPNEKLFF. The DNA for the CDR3 is TGTGCCAGCAGCCCCAAACTGGGACAGGGCCCTAATGAAAAACTGTTTTTT.

In this sample, this clone turned up a few times. This chain links TRBV6-1 with TRBJ2-7; tentative D call: TRBD1 (6 bases). This CDR3 has 12 residues. Germline V gene data show CDR1 as MNHNS and CDR2 as SASEGT. V was cut by 7 bases and J by 2 bases, with 9 bases left in between. CDR3 in amino acids: CASMTGPYEQYF. The CDR3 coding sequence is TGTGCCAGCATGACAGGCCCCTACGAGCAGTACTTC.

The chain links TRBV28 to TRBJ1-2; D remains unclear. The CDR3 is 13 amino acids. CDR1 and CDR2 from the germline V gene are MDHEN and SYDVKM. Trimming pared 10 bases from V and 2 bases from J, leaving 14 bases between. CDR3 sequence reads: CATLLTGNYGYTF. The DNA for the CDR3 is TGTGCCACCCTTCTAACGGGGAACTATGGCTACACCTTC.

CDR3 region: CASRPGLEPHEQYF. CDR3 DNA sequence: TGTGCCAGCAGACCGGGACTAGAACCCCACGAGCAGTACTTC. The chain recombines TRBV28 with TRBJ2-7; 8 bases line up with TRBD2. The CDR3 contains 14 residues. V trimming: 6 bases; J trimming: 5 bases; junction bases outside the gene matches: 9. Germline CDR1 MDHEN, CDR2 SYDVKM.

The chain couples TRBV18 to TRBJ2-5, with 15 bases aligning to TRBD2. CDR1 is KGHSH, CDR2 LQKENI, per germline. The CDR3 is 18 amino acids. With V trimmed by 0 bases and J by 5 bases, 7 bases remained unmatched. As DNA, the CDR3 is TGTGCCAGCTCACCACCAACCGGGACTAGCGGGGGGAAGGAGACCCAGTACTTC. Protein product: CASSPPTGTSGGKETQYF.

As to this clone: The junction shows a germline mismatch at one end, possibly a read error. This sample includes further DNA sequences coding for the same CDR3. V is TRBV5-8 and J is TRBJ2-1; 8 nucleotides line up with TRBD1. This CDR3 is 15 amino acids long. Germline V lookup: CDR1 SGHTS, CDR2 YDEGEE. As DNA, the CDR3 is TGCGCCAGCAGCCCCTCGGGACAGGCCTACAATGAGCAGTTCTTC. Its translation: CASSPSGQAYNEQFF.

This clone was counted a few times. The rearrangement links TRBV10-1 to TRBJ1-5; 7 nucleotides match TRBD1. CDR3 length: 17 amino acids. Trimming removed 6 bases from V and 1 base from J; junction bases left unmatched: 12. The V gene's germline CDR1 is WNHNN and CDR2 SYGVQD (reference sequence). The CDR3 sequence is CASRLRDRDLSNQPQHF. The CDR3 coding sequence is TGCGCCAGCAGACTCCGGGACAGAGACCTCAGCAATCAGCCCCAGCATTTT.